The 28 T cell receptor beta chains in this list originate from one sample, sequenced in a study of blood T cell repertoires in COVID-19. The method was immunoSEQ multiplex PCR; TCRdb's version includes in-frame clones alone and lacks a portion of them. This table holds roughly 120,000 clones, around 82% found once. Input material: peripheral blood. The origin of the receptors is a woman aged 45-65 years with acute or convalescent COVID-19.

The chain couples TRBV7-3 to TRBJ1-1; possible D gene TRBD1, 5 bases. V dropped 2 bases and J dropped 5 bases, with 9 bases sitting between them. Germline values: CDR1 SGHTA, CDR2 FQGTGA. CDR3 length: 13 residues. CDR3 in DNA: TGTGCCAGCAGCTTACAGGGTCGGACTGAAGCTTTCTTT. Protein sequence: CASSLQGRTEAFF. Full variable domain (remainder filled in from reference TRBV7-3 and TRBJ1-1): GAGVSQTPSNKVTEKGKYVELRCDPISGHTALYWYRQSLGQGPEFLIYFQGTGAADDSGLPNDRFFAVRPEGSVSTLKIQRTERGDSAVYLCASSLQGRTEAFFGQGTRLTVV.

This clone was seen once. This chain links TRBV11-2 with TRBJ1-2; possibly TRBD1 for D (6 bases). This CDR3 has 18 residues. Trimming cost V 1 base and J 2 bases, with 20 bases left between them. Germline CDR1 SGHAT, CDR2 FQNNGV. The CDR3 bases are TGTGCCAGCAGCTTAGCCCCTCGGACAGAGGGTTCCAACTATGGCTACACCTTC. This sequence encodes CASSLAPRTEGSNYGYTF.

The genes are TRBV5-4 and TRBJ2-1, with D possibly matching TRBD2 (6 bases). The CDR3 sequence is 17 residues long. Germline loops: CDR1 SGHNT, CDR2 YYREEE (reference sequence). V was pared by 0 bases and J by 0 bases, with 13 bases between. The CDR3 sequence is CASSLAGGIGSYNEQFF. Here the CDR3 DNA reads TGTGCCAGCAGCTTGGCGGGCGGGATAGGCTCCTACAATGAGCAGTTCTTC.

This CDR3 reads CASSLQGWDTDTQYF. The CDR3 nucleotides are TGTGCCAGCAGCTTACAGGGATGGGACACAGATACGCAGTATTTT. The chain combines TRBV7-3 with TRBJ2-3; weak D call: TRBD1 (5 bases). Trimming left V 2 bases short and J 2 bases short, with 11 bases between. CDR3 length equals 15 residues. The germline V gene encodes CDR1 SGHTA and CDR2 FQGTGA.

The CDR3 here is CASSETGEKSPLHF. The CDR3 coding sequence is TGTGCCAGCAGTGAGACAGGGGAAAAATCACCCCTCCACTTT. The rearrangement joins TRBV2 to TRBJ1-6; 8 bases align to TRBD1. The junction had 5 bases not matched to a gene; V was cut back by 3 bases and J by 10 bases. CDR1 and CDR2 from the germline V gene are SNHLY and FYNNEI. CDR3 length: 14 amino acids.

The chain joins TRBV5-1 to TRBJ1-6; 7 nucleotides match TRBD1. Per the germline V gene, CDR1 is SGHRS and CDR2 is YFSETQ. V lost 5 bases and J lost 9; bases outside the gene matches: 11. CDR3 length: 15 residues. DNA of the CDR3: TGCGCCAGCAGGATTCAACAGGGGAATGGTTCACCCCTCCACTTT. Protein sequence: CASRIQQGNGSPLHF.

The chain has TRBV7-3 and TRBJ2-7; 9 nucleotides match TRBD1. CDR3 size: 16 residues. V gave up 5 bases and J gave up 4 bases; unmatched junction bases: 12. From germline, CDR1 is SGHTA and CDR2 FQGTGA. The DNA for the CDR3 is TGTGCCAGCAGCATTACCGGGACAGGGACGGTATACGAGCAGTACTTC. Its protein product is CASSITGTGTVYEQYF.

The rearrangement joins TRBV11-2 to TRBJ1-2; 7 bases fit TRBD1. The CDR3 sequence is 13 residues long. V lost 4 bases, J lost 8 bases, and 7 bases stayed unmatched. Germline loops: CDR1 SGHAT, CDR2 FQNNGV. Here the CDR3 reads CASSSQTGSGYTF. CDR3 nucleotide sequence: TGTGCCAGCAGCTCCCAGACAGGGAGCGGCTACACCTTC.

V gene TRBV11-2 combines with J gene TRBJ2-5, with 7 bases that match TRBD1. This CDR3 spans 13 amino acids. Germline trimming cut 5 bases from V and 9 bases from J; bases unmatched to any gene: 9. Germline V lookup: CDR1 SGHAT, CDR2 FQNNGV. The CDR3: CASSLTGIGAQYF. Here the CDR3 DNA reads TGTGCCAGCAGCCTGACAGGGATTGGGGCCCAGTACTTC.

The chain recombines TRBV6-6 with TRBJ1-2, with 7 nucleotides matching TRBD1. The CDR3 loop spans 14 amino acids. From germline, CDR1 is MNHNY and CDR2 SVGAGI (reference sequence). After removal of 6 bases from V and 4 bases from J, the junction contained 8 bases not matched to a gene. CDR3 sequence (DNA): TGTGCCAGCAGGCCACAGGGGAATACCTATGGCTACACCTTC. Its protein is CASRPQGNTYGYTF.

The rearrangement joins TRBV27 to TRBJ1-1; the D is unclear. V was cut by 2 bases and J by 3 bases, with 7 bases left in between. CDR3 size: 13 residues. In germline, CDR1 is MNHEY, CDR2 SMNVEV (reference sequence). CDR3 sequence (DNA): TGTGCCAGCAGTTTAAGCCCTTACACTGAAGCTTTCTTT. Translation: CASSLSPYTEAFF.

The chain links TRBV12-5 to TRBJ2-7; 10 nucleotides align to TRBD2. The CDR3 is 14 residues long. V lost 4 bases to trimming and J lost 0 bases; unmatched junction nucleotides: 0. Germline-derived CDR1 and CDR2 are LGHNT and FRNRAP. This CDR3 is CASGSSGGSYEQYF. DNA of the CDR3: TGTGCTAGTGGTTCTAGCGGGGGCTCCTACGAGCAGTACTTC.

This clone showed up just once. The V and J genes are TRBV11-2 and TRBJ2-7, with D perhaps matching TRBD2 (7 bases). CDR3 length: 16 amino acids. V dropped 2 bases and J dropped 1 base, with 15 bases sitting between them. Per the germline V gene, CDR1 is SGHAT and CDR2 is FQNNGV. The CDR3: CASSLRGGGGSYEQYF. The CDR3 coding sequence is TGTGCCAGCAGCTTACGCGGGGGAGGGGGTTCCTACGAGCAGTACTTC. Combining the CDR3 with reference TRBV11-2 and TRBJ2-7 gives the whole variable domain EAGVAQSPRYKIIEKRQSVAFWCNPISGHATLYWYQQILGQGPKLLIQFQNNGVVDDSQLPKDRFSAERLKGVDSTLKIQPAKLEDSAVYLCASSLRGGGGSYEQYFGPGTRLTVT.

The chain is built from TRBV5-1 and TRBJ2-2; a weak D match, TRBD1 (6 bases). Germline V lookup: CDR1 SGHRS, CDR2 YFSETQ. CDR3 length equals 14 residues. V shed 0 bases and J shed 5 bases, with 8 bases lying between them. The CDR3 sequence: CASSLGQGTGELFF. In DNA form, the CDR3 reads TGCGCCAGCAGCTTGGGGCAGGGGACCGGGGAGCTGTTTTTT.

V is TRBV7-8 and J is TRBJ1-5, with D tentatively TRBD1 (5 bases). The V end was cut by 1 base, the J end by 4 bases, with 11 bases between. CDR1 SGHVS and CDR2 FQNEAQ come from the germline V gene. This CDR3 spans 15 amino acids. The CDR3 here is CASSLVSGGNQPQHF. CDR3 DNA: TGTGCCAGCAGCTTAGTTTCGGGGGGGAATCAGCCCCAGCATTTT.

This clone was recorded once. This chain joins TRBV7-8 and TRBJ2-6; 8 bases line up with TRBD1. V was clipped by 5 bases and J by 1 base; unmatched bases: 10. This CDR3 is built from 18 residues. CDR1 is SGHVS, CDR2 FQNEAQ, per germline. The chain's CDR3 is CASSQGQGFFSGANVLTF. The CDR3 DNA reads as TGTGCCAGCAGCCAAGGACAGGGATTTTTTTCTGGGGCCAACGTCCTGACTTTC.

The chain couples TRBV6-5 to TRBJ1-4, with a possible D match to TRBD1 (6 bases). This CDR3 contains 13 residues. Germline values: CDR1 MNHEY, CDR2 SVGAGI. The V end was cut by 7 bases, the J end by 4 bases, with 10 bases between. The DNA for the CDR3 is TGTGCCAGCAAAGGACAGCTTAATGAAAAACTGTTTTTT. Amino acids: CASKGQLNEKLFF.

The V and J genes are TRBV6-2 or TRBV6-3 and TRBJ1-4, with D possibly matching TRBD1 (6 bases). This CDR3 has 16 residues. V was cut by 5 bases and J by 11 bases, with 24 bases left in between. Germline V gene lookup returns CDR1 MNHEY and CDR2 SVGEGT. Written as DNA, the CDR3 is TGTGCCAGCAGTCTTACCCCAGGGGCCCTTTTGGAGAAACTGTTTTTT. Translation: CASSLTPGALLEKLFF.

The chain joins TRBV5-8 to TRBJ2-4, with TRBD2 identical over 7 bases. V lost 4 bases, J lost 2 bases, and 9 bases stayed unmatched. The germline V gene has CDR1 SGHTS and CDR2 YDEGEE. This CDR3 region has 16 residues. This CDR3 reads CASSVEPGGTKNIQYF. The CDR3 DNA follows: TGTGCCAGCAGCGTGGAGCCCGGGGGGACCAAAAACATTCAGTACTTC.

This chain joins TRBV28 and TRBJ1-1; the match to TRBD1 covers 8 bases. CDR3 length: 14 amino acids. Germline CDR1 reads MDHEN; CDR2 reads SYDVKM. V shed 5 bases, J shed 4 bases, and the junction held 6 bases outside the gene matches. The CDR3 DNA reads TGTGCCAGCAGTACGACAGGGGTGGGCACTGAAGCTTTCTTT. Its protein product is CASSTTGVGTEAFF.

The gene calls are TRBV2 and TRBJ2-7; 9 bases agree with TRBD1. This CDR3 is built from 15 residues. V shed 1 base, J shed 6 bases, and the junction held 7 bases outside the gene matches. CDR1 and CDR2 (germline): SNHLY, FYNNEI. CDR3 sequence: CASSEEDRGWAEQYF. The CDR3 region has the DNA TGTGCCAGCAGTGAAGAGGACAGGGGATGGGCCGAGCAGTACTTC.

Concerning this clone: This specimen includes other DNA sequences encoding the same CDR3. This chain uses TRBV29-1 with TRBJ2-3; TRBD2 matches 11 bases. CDR3 length: 13 amino acids. V lost 6 bases to trimming and J lost 1 base; unmatched junction nucleotides: 0. Germline values: CDR1 SQVTM, CDR2 ANQGSEA. The CDR3 protein is CSVGLAGTDTQYF. The CDR3, as DNA: TGCAGCGTGGGACTAGCGGGCACAGATACGCAGTATTTT.

The V and J genes are TRBV18 and TRBJ2-2; D is perhaps TRBD2 (5 bases). Trimming cost V 1 base and J 3 bases, with 15 bases left between them. This CDR3 has 17 residues. CDR1 is KGHSH, CDR2 LQKENI, per germline. As DNA, the CDR3 is TGTGCCAGCTCACCACTACTGGGTGGAGGCGACACCGGGGAGCTGTTTTTT. Residues: CASSPLLGGGDTGELFF.

This chain connects TRBV21-1 to TRBJ2-3; the table names TRBD1, a call not compared with the DNA. TRBV21-1 is classified as a pseudogene. CDR3 length equals 15 residues. The CDR3 DNA follows: TGTGCCAGCCCCCGCCGCAGTATTAGCACAGATACGCAGTATTTT. Translation: CASPRRSISTDTQYF.

The CDR3 region has the DNA TGCGCCAGCGCCCCCGAGGGGGCGCGCTGGGAAAGTGGCTACACCTTC. Translation: CASAPEGARWESGYTF. This chain links TRBV5-1 with TRBJ1-2; 7 bases line up with TRBD1. V lost 7 bases, J lost 7 bases, and 19 bases stayed unmatched. In germline, CDR1 is SGHRS, CDR2 YFSETQ. The CDR3 runs to 16 residues. The entire variable domain, with the rest obtained from reference TRBV5-1 and TRBJ1-2, is as follows: KAGVTQTPRYLIKTRGQQVTLSCSPISGHRSVSWYQQTPGQGLQFLFEYFSETQRNKGNFPGRFSGRQFSNSRSEMNVSTLELGDSALYLCASAPEGARWESGYTFGSGTRLTVV.

The chain uses TRBV5-8 and TRBJ2-2; D may be TRBD1 (6 bases). CDR1 and CDR2 (germline): SGHTS, YDEGEE. V lost 1 base and J 4 bases, leaving 8 bases between the germline ends. This CDR3 is 14 amino acids long. In DNA form, the CDR3 reads TGTGCCAGCAGCTTGCTCAGGGGCACCGGGGAGCTGTTTTTT. Translating it yields CASSLLRGTGELFF.

The rearrangement uses TRBV11-1 and TRBJ1-1; D is ambiguous. Germline CDR1 is SGHAT and CDR2 is FQDESV (reference sequence). The CDR3 is 12 residues long. V gave up 3 bases and J gave up 6 bases, with 8 bases separating them. CDR3 loop: CASSLGGPEAFF. The CDR3 DNA is TGTGCCAGCAGCTTGGGAGGCCCTGAAGCTTTCTTT.

The chain carries TRBV7-3 and TRBJ1-1; D unclear. Deletions cut 2 bases from V and 1 base from J, with 5 bases between. Per the germline V gene, CDR1 is SGHTA and CDR2 is FQGTGA. This CDR3 has 13 amino acids. The CDR3 loop reads CASSLSQNTEAFF. CDR3 in DNA: TGTGCCAGCAGCTTATCCCAGAACACTGAAGCTTTCTTT.